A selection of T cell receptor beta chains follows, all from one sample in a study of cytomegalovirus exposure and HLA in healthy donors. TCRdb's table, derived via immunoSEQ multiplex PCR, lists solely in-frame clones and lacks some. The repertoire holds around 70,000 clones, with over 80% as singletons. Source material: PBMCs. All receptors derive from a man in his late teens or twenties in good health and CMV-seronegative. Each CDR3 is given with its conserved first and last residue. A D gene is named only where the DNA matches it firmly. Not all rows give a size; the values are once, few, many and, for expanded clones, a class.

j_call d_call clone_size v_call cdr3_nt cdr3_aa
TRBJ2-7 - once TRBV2 TGTGCCAGCAAAGGGGGACCGTACGAGCAGTACTTC CASKGGPYEQYF
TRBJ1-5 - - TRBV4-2 TGTGCCAGCAGCCAAGATCGTCCAGAGCCCACTATGACAGGAGGCGGTGATCAGCCCCAGCATTTT CASSQDRPEPTMTGGGDQPQHF
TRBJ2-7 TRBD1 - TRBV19 TGTGCCAGTAGTGCCGGGACAGGGGGCTCCTACGAGCAGTACTTC CASSAGTGGSYEQYF
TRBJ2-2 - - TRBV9 TGTGCCAGCAGCGTAGACAGGGAAGCCGGGGAGCTGTTTTTT CASSVDREAGELFF
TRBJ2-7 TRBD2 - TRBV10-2 TGCGCCAGCCTCATGGGGGGGGGATGGGAGCAGTACTTC CASLMGGGWEQYF
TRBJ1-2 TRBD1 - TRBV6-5 TGTGCCAGCAGTTACTCGACAGGGGGTTATGGCTACACCTTC CASSYSTGGYGYTF
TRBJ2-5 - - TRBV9 TGTGCCAGCAGCGACGATATTGCGGAGACCCAGTACTTC CASSDDIAETQYF
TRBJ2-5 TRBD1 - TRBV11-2 TGTGCCAGCAGCCCACGGACAGGCGGGGAGACCCAGTACTTC CASSPRTGGETQYF
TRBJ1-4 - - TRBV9 TGTGCCAGCAGCTTCGGACGGGGGGAGGAAAAACTGTTTTTT CASSFGRGEEKLFF
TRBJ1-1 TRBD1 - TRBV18 TGTGCCAGCTCCCCGGGACAGCAGAACACTGAAGCTTTCTTT CASSPGQQNTEAFF
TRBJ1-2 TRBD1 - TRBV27 TGTGCCAGCAGTTTTCGAGGGCGGACAGGGTATGGCTACACCTTC CASSFRGRTGYGYTF
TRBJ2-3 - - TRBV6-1 TGTGCCACTCCTCCGACAGGCACAGATACGCAGTATTTT CATPPTGTDTQYF
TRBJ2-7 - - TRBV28 TGTGCCAGCAGCCCGTCCGGGGGGCGGGAGCGATACGAGCAGTACTTC CASSPSGGRERYEQYF
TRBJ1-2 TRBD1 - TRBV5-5 TGTGCCAGCAGCTTGGGACAGGGAGTTTATGGCTACACCTTC CASSLGQGVYGYTF
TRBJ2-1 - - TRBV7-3 TGTGCCAGCAGCTCCGGGCAGGGGCAGTTCTTC CASSSGQGQFF
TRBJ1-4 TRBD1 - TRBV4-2 TGTGCCACGCAACACGGAGGACAGGGGGAAAAACTGTTTTTT CATQHGGQGEKLFF
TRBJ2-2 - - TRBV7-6 TGTGCCAGCAGCTTAGCCACAGGTTACACCGGGGAGCTGTTTTTT CASSLATGYTGELFF
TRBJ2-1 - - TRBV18 TGTGCCAGCTCACCCTCGAGACTAGGCCCCAATGAGCAGTTCTTC CASSPSRLGPNEQFF
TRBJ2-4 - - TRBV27 TGTGCCAGCAGTCAAACACGCTCATTAGCCAAAAACATTCAGTACTTC CASSQTRSLAKNIQYF
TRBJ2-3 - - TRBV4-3 TGCGCCAGCAGCCAAGGCGTGCTAGGAAACACAGATACGCAGTATTTT CASSQGVLGNTDTQYF
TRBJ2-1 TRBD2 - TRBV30 TGTGCCCGGACAATAGCGGGAGTTTCAGATGAGCAGTTCTTC CARTIAGVSDEQFF
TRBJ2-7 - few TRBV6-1 TGTGCCAGCAGTTTAAGCGGCAGCTCCTACGAGCAGTACTTC CASSLSGSSYEQYF
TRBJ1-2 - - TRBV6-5 TGTGCCAGCAGATATTCTGGGACTGCGAAAGATGGCTACACCTTC CASRYSGTAKDGYTF
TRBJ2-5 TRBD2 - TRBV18 TGTGCCAGCTCACCAGCGGGAGGTGAAGAGACCCAGTACTTC CASSPAGGEETQYF
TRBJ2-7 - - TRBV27 TGTGCCAGCAGCCCCTCGAGGTACGAGCAGTACTTC CASSPSRYEQYF
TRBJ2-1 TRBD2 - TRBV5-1 TGCGCCAGCAGCTTGGAGGCTAGCGGGTCTTCTAATGAGCAGTTCTTC CASSLEASGSSNEQFF